This TCR beta chain was captured in a study of beta chain features in type 1 diabetes. Study in general: Sorted cells, approximately 110 million in number, were examined across all samples.

The authors reverse transcribed all of the isolated RNA, so sequencing captured expressed TCRB transcripts. The data were produced by immunoSEQ multiplex PCR, yet TCRdb's version contains in-frame clones alone and is incomplete. Of approximately 140,000 clones in the sample, 6.9% were seen once. Whole-study results and caveats: A possible short-template PCR bias applies equally to patients and controls. Shorter TCRB CDR3s, moderately but significantly so, marked every one of the four CD4+ subsets in Type 1 diabetes patients. The question left open here concerned HLA type influencing TCRB rearrangement.

The CDR3 covers 13 residues. Germline CDR1 reads SGHRS; CDR2 reads YFSETQ. V lost 1 base to trimming and J lost 5 bases, with 7 bases between them. Only a few counts were recorded for this clone. Its antigen remains unknown. This TCR derives from a woman younger than 45 in good health. The rearrangement joins TRBV5-1 to TRBJ2-1; TRBD1 is a possible D gene (5 bases). The sample was central memory CD4+ T cells from blood. The CDR3 sequence is CASSLSRDNEQFF. Here the CDR3 DNA reads TGCGCCAGCAGCTTGAGCAGGGACAATGAGCAGTTCTTC.